This passage covers 24 T cell receptor beta chains from one sample sequenced in a study of OX40 agonist ivuxolimab in advanced cancers. Library method: the immunoSEQ multiplex PCR assay. In its TCRdb copy, this immuneACCESS table keeps in-frame sequences only and misses some clones. Where compared with another copy, unresolved V genes explain less than half of these, and the others have no known cause. This sample comprises about 74,000 clones, roughly 80% of them detected only once. The ten largest clones capture about 2.1% of the sample. This sample comprised CD4+ or CD8+ T cells sorted from blood, obtained in a trial of the OX40 agonist ivuxolimab. The receptors were gathered from an adult with an advanced solid tumor such as melanoma, head and neck, liver or kidney cancer.

On this clone: One junction end disagrees with the germline gene, perhaps due to a read error. The chain links TRBV7-8 to TRBJ2-3; 11 nucleotides line up with TRBD2. This CDR3 contains 15 residues. Germline lookup yields CDR1 SGHVS and CDR2 FQNEAQ. The DNA of the CDR3 is TGTGCCAGCAGATTAGCGGGGGGGGCCGGTGATACGCAGTATTTT. It encodes CASRLAGGAGDTQYF.

The rearrangement links TRBV27 to TRBJ2-7; the D is unclear. Trimming pared 5 bases from V and 4 bases from J, leaving 15 bases between. Germline V gene lookup returns CDR1 MNHEY and CDR2 SMNVEV (reference sequence). CDR3 length equals 14 residues. CDR3 region: CASSPGPRQYEQYF. CDR3 DNA: TGTGCCAGCAGTCCAGGACCACGGCAATACGAGCAGTACTTC.

The J gene is TRBJ1-2, the V gene TRBV7-9; D uncertain. Between the trimmed V and J ends, which lost 5 bases and 8 bases, there was a span of 15 bases. The germline CDR1 and CDR2 sequences are SEHNR and FQNEAQ (reference sequence). This CDR3 has 13 amino acids. The CDR3 sequence: CASSPILPGGYTF. CDR3 bases: TGTGCCAGCAGCCCCATTCTCCCGGGGGGCTACACCTTC.

The chain couples TRBV11-1 to TRBJ2-5; unclear D gene. Germline CDR1 reads SGHAT; CDR2 reads FQDESV (reference sequence). There are 13 residues in the CDR3. V lost 2 bases, J lost 1 base, and 5 bases lay in between. CDR3 amino acids: CASSLTVQETQYF. CDR3 in DNA: TGTGCCAGCAGCTTAACAGTCCAAGAGACCCAGTACTTC.

V gene TRBV19 combines with J gene TRBJ1-5, with D possibly being TRBD1 (5 bases). With 5 bases removed from V and 7 bases from J, the gap between germline ends came to 9 bases. The CDR3 sequence is 12 residues long. Looked up from germline, CDR1 is LNHDA and CDR2 is SQIVND (reference sequence). The CDR3 nucleotides are TGTGCCAGTAGTGTAAGGGGACAGCCCCAGCATTTT. This encodes CASSVRGQPQHF.

The chain uses TRBV9 and TRBJ2-5; no firm D call. CDR3 length: 13 residues. Germline assignment: CDR1 SGDLS and CDR2 YYNGEE. Trimming stripped 3 bases from V and 7 bases from J, with 13 bases between. CDR3 sequence reads: CASSAPPGGTQYF. The CDR3 DNA sequence: TGTGCCAGCAGCGCCCCCCCCGGTGGGACCCAGTACTTC.

This sequence joins TRBV18 and TRBJ1-2; 10 bases align to TRBD1. V trimming: 0 bases; J trimming: 5 bases; junction bases outside the gene matches: 3. This CDR3 is 15 amino acids long. Germline V lookup: CDR1 KGHSH, CDR2 LQKENI. The CDR3 is CASSPPGTGAYGYTF. CDR3 coding DNA: TGTGCCAGCTCACCACCGGGGACAGGGGCATATGGCTACACCTTC.

This clone was recorded only once. The chain has TRBV28 and TRBJ1-3, with D tentatively TRBD1 (6 bases). V lost 7 bases and J 0 bases, leaving 16 bases between the germline ends. CDR1 and CDR2 (germline): MDHEN, SYDVKM. The CDR3 consists of 16 residues. CDR3 amino acids: CASIDGRGASGNTIYF. CDR3 in DNA: TGTGCCAGCATCGACGGTAGGGGGGCCTCTGGAAACACCATATATTTT.

The rearrangement joins TRBV9 to TRBJ1-2, with TRBD1 identical over 9 bases. Germline V gene data show CDR1 as SGDLS and CDR2 as YYNGEE. This CDR3 spans 14 amino acids. Trimming removed 8 bases from V and 6 bases from J; junction bases left unmatched: 11. The CDR3 sequence is CASSRDREFDGYTF. For the CDR3, the DNA is TGTGCCAGTTCCCGGGACAGGGAATTTGATGGCTACACCTTC.

This chain links TRBV9 with TRBJ2-2; the D is unclear. V was cut by 2 bases and J by 0 bases, with 5 bases left in between. The germline V gene has CDR1 SGDLS and CDR2 YYNGEE. The CDR3 sequence is 14 residues long. The CDR3 DNA reads TGTGCCAGCAGCGTTATAGCGAACACCGGGGAGCTGTTTTTT. Amino acid sequence: CASSVIANTGELFF.

J is TRBJ1-4 and V is TRBV19; no clear D gene. Germline V gene sequence: CDR1 LNHDA, CDR2 SQIVND (reference sequence). The CDR3 contains 12 residues. Trimming cost V 5 bases and J 8 bases, with 9 bases left between them. The CDR3 region is CASSPRGEKLFF. In DNA form, the CDR3 reads TGTGCCAGTAGTCCCCGAGGGGAAAAACTGTTTTTT.

This chain joins TRBV7-6 and TRBJ2-5; D is tentatively TRBD1 or TRBD2 (5 bases each). The V end lost 5 bases, the J end lost 5 bases, and 18 bases lay between the germline ends. Germline V gene data show CDR1 as SGHVS and CDR2 as FNYEAQ. The CDR3 sequence is 15 residues long. In DNA, the CDR3 is TGTGCCAGCAGCCGCGGGTGGGGGTCCGGGGAGACCCAGTACTTC. Protein: CASSRGWGSGETQYF.

This rearrangement joins TRBV13 to TRBJ2-2; 7 nucleotides match TRBD2. The trim removed 10 bases at V and 4 bases at J, leaving 6 bases unmatched. CDR3 length: 13 residues. Germline assignment: CDR1 PRHDT and CDR2 FYEKMQ (reference sequence). This chain's CDR3 is CAITERGTGELFF. In DNA form, the CDR3 reads TGTGCCATTACGGAGCGGGGCACCGGGGAGCTGTTTTTT.

The chain combines TRBV4-2 with TRBJ2-6; 10 bases line up with TRBD2. The V gene's germline CDR1 is LGHNA and CDR2 YNFKEQ. The CDR3 sequence is 21 residues long. The trim removed 4 bases at V and 0 bases at J, leaving 15 bases unmatched. For the CDR3, the DNA is TGTGCCAGCAGCCCTTGGCCCCCTCTAGCGGGGGAGAGCTCTGGGGCCAACGTCCTGACTTTC. This codes for CASSPWPPLAGESSGANVLTF.

The rearrangement uses TRBV18 and TRBJ1-1; weak D call: TRBD1 (5 bases). Germline-derived CDR1 and CDR2 are KGHSH and LQKENI. Trimming stripped 3 bases from V and 0 bases from J, with 14 bases between. This CDR3 is built from 16 residues. The CDR3 loop is CASSPKRGPMNTEAFF. The CDR3, as DNA: TGTGCCAGCTCACCCAAAAGGGGCCCAATGAACACTGAAGCTTTCTTT.

This clone was counted a single time. The rearrangement links TRBV5-5 to TRBJ1-2, with no clear D. The V gene's germline CDR1 is SGHKS and CDR2 YYEKEE (reference sequence). The CDR3 is 14 residues long. V was clipped by 2 bases and J by 4 bases, with 12 bases between them. This chain's CDR3 is CASSLGGRSYGYTF. CDR3 DNA sequence: TGTGCCAGCAGCTTAGGTGGACGGAGCTATGGCTACACCTTC.

V is TRBV5-4 and J is TRBJ2-7; D remains unclear. Trimming took off 2 bases at V and 3 bases at J, with 6 bases between the two ends. The CDR3 runs 12 residues. Germline CDR1 is SGHNT and CDR2 is YYREEE (reference sequence). CDR3 nucleotides: TGTGCCAGCAGCTTCGACTTCTACGAGCAGTACTTC. Its translation: CASSFDFYEQYF. The complete variable domain, with remaining parts taken from reference TRBV5-4 and TRBJ2-7, reads ETGVTQSPTHLIKTRGQQVTLRCSSQSGHNTVSWYQQALGQGPQFIFQYYREEENGRGNFPPRFSGLQFPNYSSELNVNALELDDSALYLCASSFDFYEQYFGPGTRLTVT.

This clone was detected once. The chain is built from TRBV19 and TRBJ1-5; D is unresolved. Trimming left V 7 bases short and J 2 bases short, with 21 bases between. The CDR3 has 17 amino acids. Per germline, CDR1 LNHDA and CDR2 SQIVND (reference sequence). The CDR3 nucleotides read TGTGCCAGTAATCTTCTCGGTGACCCTGGGGGCAATCAGCCCCAGCATTTT. It translates to CASNLLGDPGGNQPQHF.

This rearrangement joins TRBV7-6 to TRBJ2-5; 8 positions match TRBD2. The V and J ends lost 0 bases and 2 bases, in that order; junction bases with no gene match: 5. The germline V gene encodes CDR1 SGHVS and CDR2 FNYEAQ. The CDR3 loop spans 16 amino acids. Here the CDR3 DNA reads TGTGCCAGCAGCTTAGCGGCGGGGGGAGGGCAAGAGACCCAGTACTTC. It encodes CASSLAAGGGQETQYF.

The chain is built from TRBV5-8 and TRBJ2-3, with 11 bases matching TRBD1. The CDR3 consists of 16 residues. Trimming at V came to 4 bases and at J to 3 bases, leaving 7 bases not matched to a gene. Germline-derived CDR1 and CDR2 are SGHTS and YDEGEE. CDR3 protein: CASSPGQGVWTDTQYF. CDR3 nucleotides: TGTGCCAGCAGCCCGGGACAGGGGGTATGGACAGATACGCAGTATTTT.

In its sample, this clone was seen a few times. The chain links TRBV7-2 to TRBJ2-5; D is possibly TRBD2 (5 bases). Germline CDR1 reads SGHTA; CDR2 reads FQGNSA. The germline V and J ends were trimmed by 4 bases and 5 bases, with 14 bases remaining between them. The CDR3 runs 14 residues. Written as DNA, the CDR3 is TGTGCCAGCAGCTCGAGACTACCCTCTGAGACCCAGTACTTC. This codes for CASSSRLPSETQYF.

The rearrangement uses TRBV5-1 and TRBJ1-4; D is perhaps TRBD1 (5 bases). The CDR3 is made up of 14 amino acids. Trimming stripped 3 bases from V and 4 bases from J, with 10 bases between. The V gene's germline CDR1 is SGHRS and CDR2 YFSETQ. The CDR3 protein is CASSWDGSNEKLFF. The CDR3, as DNA: TGCGCCAGCAGCTGGGACGGCAGTAATGAAAAACTGTTTTTT.

The rearrangement joins TRBV6-6 to TRBJ1-4, with a possible D match to TRBD1 (5 bases). Trimming pared 2 bases from V and 4 bases from J, leaving 11 bases between. This CDR3 has 15 residues. Per the germline V gene, CDR1 is MNHNY and CDR2 is SVGAGI (reference sequence). DNA of the CDR3: TGTGCCAGCAGTTACCCTGGGACGGGTAATGAAAAACTGTTTTTT. The encoded protein is CASSYPGTGNEKLFF.

This sequence joins TRBV19 and TRBJ1-5; 9 nucleotides match TRBD1. There are 16 residues in the CDR3. After removal of 1 base from V and 7 bases from J, the junction contained 8 bases not matched to a gene. CDR1 and CDR2 from the germline V gene are LNHDA and SQIVND (reference sequence). CDR3 sequence (DNA): TGTGCCAGTAGTATAGGGCGGGGACAGGGCTTACAGCCCCAGCATTTT. This translates into CASSIGRGQGLQPQHF. Full variable domain (outside the CDR3, taken from reference TRBV19 and TRBJ1-5): DGGITQSPKYLFRKEGQNVTLSCEQNLNHDAMYWYRQDPGQGLRLIYYSQIVNDFQKGDIAEGYSVSREKKESFPLTVTSAQKNPTAFYLCASSIGRGQGLQPQHFGDGTRLSIL.